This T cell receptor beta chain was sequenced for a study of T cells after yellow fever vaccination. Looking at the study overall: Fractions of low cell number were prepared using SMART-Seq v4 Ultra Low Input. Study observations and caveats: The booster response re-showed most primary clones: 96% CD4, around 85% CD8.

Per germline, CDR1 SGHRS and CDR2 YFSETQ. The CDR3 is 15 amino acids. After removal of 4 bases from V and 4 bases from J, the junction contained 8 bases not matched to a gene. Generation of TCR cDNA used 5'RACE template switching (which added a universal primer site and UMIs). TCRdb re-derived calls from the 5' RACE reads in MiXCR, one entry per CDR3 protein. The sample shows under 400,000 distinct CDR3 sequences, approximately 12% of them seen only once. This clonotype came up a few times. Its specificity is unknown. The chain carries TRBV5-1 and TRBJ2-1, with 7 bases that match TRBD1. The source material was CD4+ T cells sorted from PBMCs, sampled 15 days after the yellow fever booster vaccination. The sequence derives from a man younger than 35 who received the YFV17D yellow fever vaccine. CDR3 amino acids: CASSPTGAQYNEQFF. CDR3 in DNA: TGCGCCAGCAGCCCCACAGGGGCCCAATACAATGAGCAGTTCTTC.